These 22 T cell receptor beta chains originate from one sample sequenced in a study of blood T cell repertoires in COVID-19. Method: immunoSEQ multiplex PCR; TCRdb's copy keeps in-frame clones and lacks some. This sample has a few hundred thousand clones, with about four fifths found just once. Sequencing input: peripheral blood. Receptors originate from a man younger than 40 who had recovered from COVID-19.

V is TRBV3-1 (or the pseudogene TRBV3-2) and J is TRBJ1-1, with 8 positions matching TRBD1. The CDR3 spans 13 residues. Germline V gene lookup returns CDR1 LGHDT and CDR2 YNNKEL (reference sequence). J lost 5 bases, V lost 5 bases, and 4 bases had no gene match. The CDR3 spells CASSGQGGTEAFF. Here the CDR3 DNA reads TGTGCCAGCAGCGGACAGGGTGGTACTGAAGCTTTCTTT.

V usage is TRBV4-2 and J usage is TRBJ2-2; D is perhaps TRBD1 (5 bases). Germline CDR1 is LGHNA and CDR2 is YNFKEQ. Trimming cost V 0 bases and J 6 bases, with 11 bases left between them. The CDR3 is 15 amino acids. CDR3 residues: CASSQDWGRAGELFF. For the CDR3, the DNA is TGTGCCAGCAGCCAAGATTGGGGCCGGGCCGGGGAGCTGTTTTTT.

The chain carries TRBV19 and TRBJ2-3; D may be TRBD1 (6 bases). Looked up from germline, CDR1 is LNHDA and CDR2 is SQIVND (reference sequence). V was pared by 5 bases and J by 0 bases, with 15 bases between. This CDR3 is built from 16 residues. CDR3 coding DNA: TGTGCCAGTAGTCGCCAGGGACACCAAAGCACAGATACGCAGTATTTT. Its protein is CASSRQGHQSTDTQYF.

The chain couples TRBV28 to TRBJ2-3; 7 bases align to TRBD1. V lost 6 bases, J lost 1 base, and 7 bases stayed unmatched. This CDR3 has 15 amino acids. Per germline, CDR1 MDHEN and CDR2 SYDVKM. The CDR3: CASRPGGSGTDTQYF. The CDR3 bases are TGTGCCAGCAGGCCAGGGGGATCCGGCACAGATACGCAGTATTTT.

The chain is built from TRBV18 and TRBJ1-2, with TRBD1 identical over 7 bases. The germline V gene has CDR1 KGHSH and CDR2 LQKENI. The junction had 13 bases not matched to a gene; V was cut back by 3 bases and J by 3 bases. The CDR3 loop spans 17 amino acids. CDR3 sequence (DNA): TGTGCCAGCTCACCTTACCCGTCGGACAGGACTTACTATGGCTACACCTTC. Amino acids: CASSPYPSDRTYYGYTF.

The V gene is TRBV3-1 (or the pseudogene TRBV3-2), the J gene TRBJ1-1; tentatively, D is TRBD1 (6 bases). V was pared by 4 bases and J by 1 base, with 10 bases between. The CDR3 extends over 14 amino acids. CDR1 and CDR2 (germline): LGHDT, YNNKEL (reference sequence). The CDR3 DNA reads TGTGCCAGCAGCCTCCACAGGGAGAACACTGAAGCTTTCTTT. Its protein product is CASSLHRENTEAFF.

The CDR3 DNA sequence: TGTGCCAGTAGTATATGGGGGTTCGTCGGACAGGGGAGCAATCAGCCCCAGCATTTT. Translated: CASSIWGFVGQGSNQPQHF. The gene calls are TRBV19 and TRBJ1-5; 9 nucleotides align to TRBD1. Trimming took 2 bases from V and 1 from J; bases not matched to a gene: 12. CDR1 is LNHDA, CDR2 SQIVND, per germline (reference sequence). The CDR3 runs 19 residues.

The CDR3 region has the DNA TGTGCCAGCAGCCGTGACAGGGGGGGTGAAAAACTGTTTTTT. It yields the protein CASSRDRGGEKLFF. V is TRBV6-5 and J is TRBJ1-4; 9 bases match TRBD1. The germline V gene encodes CDR1 MNHEY and CDR2 SVGAGI. The CDR3 runs 14 residues. V was clipped by 6 bases and J by 7 bases; unmatched bases: 6.

The gene calls are TRBV9 and TRBJ2-2, with TRBD2 matching over 8 bases. The length of the CDR3 is 18 residues. CDR1 is SGDLS, CDR2 YYNGEE, per germline. The V gene end was trimmed by 3 bases and the J gene end by 3 bases; junction bases not matched to a gene: 13. CDR3 nucleotide sequence: TGTGCCAGCAGCGCCGGGACTAGTGGACCCATGTACACCGGGGAGCTGTTTTTT. Protein sequence: CASSAGTSGPMYTGELFF.

This chain connects TRBV18 to TRBJ1-1; D might be TRBD1 (5 bases). In germline, CDR1 is KGHSH, CDR2 LQKENI. V lost 2 bases, J lost 10 bases, and 14 bases lay in between. This CDR3 has 13 residues. Here the CDR3 reads CASSPAGPPPAFF. DNA for the CDR3: TGTGCCAGCTCACCAGCAGGGCCGCCCCCAGCTTTCTTT.

V and J are TRBV4-2 and TRBJ1-5; no clear D. The CDR3 has 16 amino acids. Germline V CDR1 and CDR2: LGHNA, YNFKEQ. V lost 0 bases, J lost 1 base, and 10 bases lay in between. CDR3 sequence (DNA): TGTGCCAGCAGCCAAGAAAATGCGTTGAGCAATCAGCCCCAGCATTTT. It translates to CASSQENALSNQPQHF.

This clone was seen only a few times. The genes are TRBV5-1 and TRBJ2-7, with 7 positions matching TRBD1. Germline assignment: CDR1 SGHRS and CDR2 YFSETQ. The CDR3 is 13 residues long. V shed 7 bases, J shed 0 bases, and the junction held 4 bases outside the gene matches. CDR3 sequence: CASATGASYEQYF. CDR3 DNA: TGCGCCAGCGCCACAGGGGCCTCCTACGAGCAGTACTTC.

J is TRBJ1-5 and V is TRBV6-1; TRBD1 might be the D (6 bases). Per the germline V gene, CDR1 is MNHNS and CDR2 is SASEGT. The CDR3 sequence is 17 residues long. Trimming stripped 4 bases from V and 3 bases from J, with 19 bases between. The CDR3 bases are TGTGCCAGCAGTGCCGTACTAAACCGGGACAACAATCAGCCCCAGCATTTT. It is translated as CASSAVLNRDNNQPQHF.

The chain carries TRBV7-9 and TRBJ2-2, with a weak D call TRBD2 (6 bases). The V end was cut by 6 bases, the J end by 5 bases, with 16 bases between. The germline V gene encodes CDR1 SEHNR and CDR2 FQNEAQ (reference sequence). This CDR3 is 15 amino acids long. Written as DNA, the CDR3 is TGTGCCAGCAGTGGCCTAGCGCTTTTTACCGGGGAGCTGTTTTTT. This encodes CASSGLALFTGELFF.

The J gene is TRBJ2-3, the V gene TRBV5-4, with 7 bases identical to TRBD1. V lost 5 bases and J lost 2; bases outside the gene matches: 8. This CDR3 contains 15 residues. Germline CDR1 SGHNT, CDR2 YYREEE (reference sequence). The CDR3 DNA reads as TGTGCCAGCAGTATGGACAGGCGGACCACAGATACGCAGTATTTT. It translates to CASSMDRRTTDTQYF.

V gene TRBV2 combines with J gene TRBJ1-1; 9 bases map to TRBD1. The CDR3 loop spans 14 amino acids. After removal of 8 bases from V and 4 bases from J, the junction contained 8 bases not matched to a gene. Germline lookup yields CDR1 SNHLY and CDR2 FYNNEI. CDR3 sequence reads: CASGGQGRGTEAFF. CDR3 nucleotides: TGTGCCAGCGGGGGACAGGGACGAGGCACTGAAGCTTTCTTT.

The V gene is TRBV7-2, the J gene TRBJ1-1, with TRBD1 matching 8 bases. The CDR3 totals 15 residues. From germline, CDR1 is SGHTA and CDR2 FQGNSA. J gave up 3 bases and V 5 bases, and 8 bases lay outside the gene matches. CDR3 in amino acids: CASSRQGARDTEAFF. DNA of the CDR3: TGTGCCAGCAGCCGTCAGGGGGCGCGGGACACTGAAGCTTTCTTT.

This clone was seen a few times. The rearrangement uses TRBV5-6 and TRBJ1-2, with unresolved D. CDR3 size: 11 residues. Trimming shortened V by 5 bases and J by 5 bases, and 7 bases separated the two germline ends. The germline V gene has CDR1 SGHDT and CDR2 YYEEEE. The CDR3 DNA reads as TGTGCCAGCAGGCGAGAGTATGGCTACACCTTC. It codes for CASRREYGYTF.

The V and J genes are TRBV24-1 and TRBJ1-1, with a tentative D call TRBD1 (5 bases). Trimming stripped 9 bases from V and 4 bases from J, with 14 bases between. The CDR3 loop spans 13 amino acids. Germline lookup yields CDR1 KGHDR and CDR2 SFDVKD. The CDR3 is CATRFAGGTEAFF. The CDR3, as DNA: TGTGCCACCCGTTTTGCGGGGGGCACTGAAGCTTTCTTT.

This clone was seen a single time. The chain joins TRBV5-1 to TRBJ2-6; the D is unclear. The germline V gene encodes CDR1 SGHRS and CDR2 YFSETQ. Trimming cost V 1 base and J 0 bases, with 14 bases left between them. The CDR3 sequence is 18 residues long. CDR3: CASSLRPGSYSGANVLTF. CDR3 coding DNA: TGCGCCAGCAGCTTGAGGCCGGGTTCCTACTCTGGGGCCAACGTCCTGACTTTC.

CDR3 in DNA: TGTGCCAGCAGGCAAACAGGCGGGGAACAAGAGACCCAGTACTTC. This sequence encodes CASRQTGGEQETQYF. The chain links TRBV7-3 to TRBJ2-5, with D possibly TRBD2 on 6 matching bases. V lost 6 bases, J lost 2 bases, and 16 bases lay in between. This CDR3 spans 15 amino acids. From germline, CDR1 is SGHTA and CDR2 FQGTGA.

The rearrangement joins TRBV4-1 to TRBJ1-2, with D tentatively TRBD1 (5 bases). This CDR3 has 15 residues. The germline CDR1 and CDR2 sequences are MGHRA and YSYEKL. The V end was cut by 4 bases, the J end by 2 bases, with 14 bases between. The CDR3 loop reads CASSPAQGLNYGYTF. CDR3 nucleotide sequence: TGCGCCAGCAGCCCCGCGCAGGGACTCAACTATGGCTACACCTTC.